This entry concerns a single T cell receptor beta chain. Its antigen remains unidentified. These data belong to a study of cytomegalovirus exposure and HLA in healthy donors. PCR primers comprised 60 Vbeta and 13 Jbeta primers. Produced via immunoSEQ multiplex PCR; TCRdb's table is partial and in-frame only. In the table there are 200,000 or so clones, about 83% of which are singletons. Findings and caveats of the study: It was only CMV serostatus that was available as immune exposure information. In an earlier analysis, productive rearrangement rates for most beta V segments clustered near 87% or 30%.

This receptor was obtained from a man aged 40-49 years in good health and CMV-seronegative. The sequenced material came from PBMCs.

CDR3 DNA: TGTGCCAGCAGTTTACGCGGTCCACCGAACAATGAGCAGTTCTTC. Translating gives CASSLRGPPNNEQFF. The V gene is TRBV28, the J gene TRBJ2-1; D call uncertain. Germline lookup yields CDR1 MDHEN and CDR2 SYDVKM. V was shortened by 2 bases and J by 5 bases, with 13 bases between the two germline ends. There are 15 residues in the CDR3.